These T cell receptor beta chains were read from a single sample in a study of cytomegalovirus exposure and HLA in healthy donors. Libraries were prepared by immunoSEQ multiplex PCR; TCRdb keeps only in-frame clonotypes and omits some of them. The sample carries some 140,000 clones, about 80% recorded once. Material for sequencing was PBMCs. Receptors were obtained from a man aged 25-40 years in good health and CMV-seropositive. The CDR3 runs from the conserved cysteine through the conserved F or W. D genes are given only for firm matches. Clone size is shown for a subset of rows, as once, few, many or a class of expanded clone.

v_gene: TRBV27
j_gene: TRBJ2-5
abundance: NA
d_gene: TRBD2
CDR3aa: CASSSGLVPQETQYF
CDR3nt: TGTGCCAGCAGTTCGGGACTAGTGCCTCAAGAGACCCAGTACTTC

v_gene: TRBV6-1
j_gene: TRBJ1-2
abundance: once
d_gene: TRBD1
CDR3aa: CASRSGTGDYGYTF
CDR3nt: TGTGCCAGCAGGTCCGGGACAGGGGACTATGGCTACACCTTC

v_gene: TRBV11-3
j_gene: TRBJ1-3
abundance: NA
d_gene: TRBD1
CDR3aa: CASSTTGGDTIYF
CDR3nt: TGTGCCAGCAGCACGACAGGGGGTGACACCATATATTTT

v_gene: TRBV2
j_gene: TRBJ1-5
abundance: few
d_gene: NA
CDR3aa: CASSPYRGNQPQHF
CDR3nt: TGTGCCAGCAGTCCGTACAGGGGCAATCAGCCCCAGCATTTT

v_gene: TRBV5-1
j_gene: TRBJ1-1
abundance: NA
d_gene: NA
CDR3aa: CASSLDSIMNTEAFF
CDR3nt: TGCGCCAGCAGCTTGGACAGCATTATGAACACTGAAGCTTTCTTT

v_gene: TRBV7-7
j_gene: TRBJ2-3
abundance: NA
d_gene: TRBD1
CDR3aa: CASSLDREKDTQYF
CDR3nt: TGTGCTAGCAGCTTAGACAGGGAGAAAGATACGCAGTATTTT

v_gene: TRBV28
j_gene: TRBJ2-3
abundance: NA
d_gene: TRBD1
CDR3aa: CASSFTGGSSDTQYF
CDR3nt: TGTGCCAGCAGTTTTACAGGGGGAAGTTCAGATACGCAGTATTTT

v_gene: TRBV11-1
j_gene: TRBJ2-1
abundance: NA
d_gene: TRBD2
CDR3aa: CASSRLAGGKGEQFF
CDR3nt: TGTGCCAGCAGCCGACTAGCGGGAGGGAAGGGTGAGCAGTTCTTC

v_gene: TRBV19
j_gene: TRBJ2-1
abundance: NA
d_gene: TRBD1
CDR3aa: CASSSRDRVQMFAYNEQFF
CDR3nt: TGTGCCAGTAGTTCCCGGGACAGGGTACAGATGTTCGCCTACAATGAGCAGTTCTTC

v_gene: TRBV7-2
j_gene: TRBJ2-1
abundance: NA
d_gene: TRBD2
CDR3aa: CASSLTSGPYNEQFF
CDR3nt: TGTGCCAGCAGCCTTACTAGCGGACCCTACAATGAGCAGTTCTTC

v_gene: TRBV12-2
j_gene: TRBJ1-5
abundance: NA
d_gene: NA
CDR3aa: CASRGRDRGQNSNQPQHF
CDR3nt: TGTGCAAGTCGCGGGCGGGACAGGGGGCAAAATAGCAATCAGCCCCAGCATTTT

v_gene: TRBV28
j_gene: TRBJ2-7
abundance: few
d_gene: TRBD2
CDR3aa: CASSPRDYNYLSPHEQYF
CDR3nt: TGTGCCAGCAGTCCGAGGGACTATAACTACCTGTCCCCCCACGAGCAGTACTTC

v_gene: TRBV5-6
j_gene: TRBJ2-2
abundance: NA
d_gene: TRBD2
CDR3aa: CASSRMGRGPEQTGELFF
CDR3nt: TGTGCCAGCAGCCGCATGGGGAGGGGACCCGAACAGACCGGGGAGCTGTTTTTT

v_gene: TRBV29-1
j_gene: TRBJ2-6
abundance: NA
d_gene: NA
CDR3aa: CSVGYRDKSSGANVLTF
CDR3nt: TGCAGCGTTGGCTACCGGGACAAATCCTCTGGGGCCAACGTCCTGACTTTC

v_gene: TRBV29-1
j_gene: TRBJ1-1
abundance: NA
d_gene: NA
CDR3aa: CSVGLEQNTEAFF
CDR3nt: TGCAGCGTTGGTCTCGAACAGAACACTGAAGCTTTCTTT

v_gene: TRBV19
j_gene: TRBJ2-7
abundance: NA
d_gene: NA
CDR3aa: CASSAREDEQYF
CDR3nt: TGTGCCAGTAGTGCCAGGGAGGACGAGCAGTACTTC

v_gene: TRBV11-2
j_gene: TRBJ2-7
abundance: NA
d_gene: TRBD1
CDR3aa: CASRFAGPGTGFYEQYF
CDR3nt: TGTGCCAGCAGGTTTGCCGGCCCCGGGACAGGGTTCTACGAGCAGTACTTC

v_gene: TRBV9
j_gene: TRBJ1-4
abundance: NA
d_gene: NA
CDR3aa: CASSADYRNEKLFF
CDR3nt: TGTGCCAGCAGCGCTGACTACCGGAATGAAAAACTGTTTTTT

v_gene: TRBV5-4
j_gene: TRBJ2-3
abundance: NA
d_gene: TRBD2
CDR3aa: CASSSLAGGDSDTQYF
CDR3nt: TGTGCCAGCAGCTCGTTAGCGGGAGGGGACTCAGATACGCAGTATTTT

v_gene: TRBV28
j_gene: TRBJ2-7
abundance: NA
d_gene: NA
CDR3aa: CANSLRGGNEQYF
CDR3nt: TGTGCCAACAGTCTACGTGGAGGGAACGAGCAGTACTTC

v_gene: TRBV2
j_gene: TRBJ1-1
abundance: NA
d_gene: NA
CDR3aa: CASSGNRDTEAFF
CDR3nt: TGTGCCAGCAGTGGGAACAGGGACACTGAAGCTTTCTTT

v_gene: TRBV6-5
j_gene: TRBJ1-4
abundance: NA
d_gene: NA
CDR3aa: CASRAGSSTNEKLFF
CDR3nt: TGTGCCAGCAGAGCCGGGTCCTCAACTAATGAAAAACTGTTTTTT

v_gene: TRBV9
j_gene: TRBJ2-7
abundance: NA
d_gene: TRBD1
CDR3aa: CASSVAGTGSEQYF
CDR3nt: TGTGCCAGCAGCGTAGCCGGGACAGGGTCCGAGCAGTACTTC

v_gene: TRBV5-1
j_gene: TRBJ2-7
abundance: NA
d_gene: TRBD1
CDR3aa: CASSLDPTGGDSYEQYF
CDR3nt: TGCGCCAGCAGCTTAGACCCTACAGGGGGCGACTCCTACGAGCAGTACTTC

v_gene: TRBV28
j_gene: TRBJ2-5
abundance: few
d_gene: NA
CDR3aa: CASSKGGEYLQETQYF
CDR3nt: TGTGCCAGCAGTAAAGGGGGGGAGTATCTCCAAGAGACCCAGTACTTC

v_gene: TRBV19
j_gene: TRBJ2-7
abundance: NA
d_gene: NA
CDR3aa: CASSNGMEGYEQYF
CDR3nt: TGTGCCAGTAGTAACGGGATGGAGGGCTACGAGCAGTACTTC

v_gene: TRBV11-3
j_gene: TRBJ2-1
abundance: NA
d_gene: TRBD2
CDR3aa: CASSEPGLAGNEQFF
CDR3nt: TGTGCCAGCAGCGAACCGGGACTAGCTGGCAATGAGCAGTTCTTC

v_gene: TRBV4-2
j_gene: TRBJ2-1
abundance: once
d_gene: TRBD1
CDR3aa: CASSLQLGTGGIGRNEQFF
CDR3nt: TGTGCCAGCAGCCTGCAACTTGGGACAGGGGGCATCGGAAGGAATGAGCAGTTCTTC

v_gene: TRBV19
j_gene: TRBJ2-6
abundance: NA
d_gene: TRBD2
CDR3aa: CASQSVSGGDDSGANVLTF
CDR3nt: TGTGCCAGCCAATCAGTATCGGGGGGGGACGACTCTGGGGCCAACGTCCTGACTTTC

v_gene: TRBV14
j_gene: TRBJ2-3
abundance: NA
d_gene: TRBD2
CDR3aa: CASSQLGLASSTDTQYF
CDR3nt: TGTGCCAGCAGCCAACTCGGACTAGCGTCTAGCACAGATACGCAGTATTTT

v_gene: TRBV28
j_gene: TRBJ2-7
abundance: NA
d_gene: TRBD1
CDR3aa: CASSSRGREQYF
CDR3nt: TGTGCCAGCAGTTCCAGGGGGCGCGAGCAGTACTTC

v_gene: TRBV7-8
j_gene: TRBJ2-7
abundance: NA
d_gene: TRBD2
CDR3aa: CASSPQAGVWNEQYF
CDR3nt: TGTGCCAGCAGCCCCCAAGCGGGAGTGTGGAACGAGCAGTACTTC

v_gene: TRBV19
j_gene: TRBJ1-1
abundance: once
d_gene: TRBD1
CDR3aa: CASSMGTGWTEAFF
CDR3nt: TGTGCCAGTAGTATGGGGACAGGTTGGACTGAAGCTTTCTTT

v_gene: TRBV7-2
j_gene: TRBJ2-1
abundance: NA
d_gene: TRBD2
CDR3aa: CASSLRRAGIYNEQFF
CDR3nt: TGTGCCAGCAGCTTACGTCGAGCGGGAATCTACAATGAGCAGTTCTTC

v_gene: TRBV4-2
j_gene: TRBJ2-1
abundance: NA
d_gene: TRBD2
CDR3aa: CASSPPGLSEQFF
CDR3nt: TGTGCCAGCAGCCCCCCGGGACTATCGGAGCAGTTCTTC

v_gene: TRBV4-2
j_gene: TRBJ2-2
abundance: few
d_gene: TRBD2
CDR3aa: CASSQEASGFIAGELFF
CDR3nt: TGTGCCAGCAGCCAAGAAGCTAGCGGGTTTATCGCCGGGGAGCTGTTTTTT

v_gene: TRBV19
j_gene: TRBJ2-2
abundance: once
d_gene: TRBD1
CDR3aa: CASSLRDRGFIGELFF
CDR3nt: TGTGCCAGTAGTCTCCGGGACAGGGGGTTCATCGGGGAGCTGTTTTTT

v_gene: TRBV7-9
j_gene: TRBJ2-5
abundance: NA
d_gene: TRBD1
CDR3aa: CASSLGQGRGETQYF
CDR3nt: TGTGCCAGCAGCCTAGGACAGGGAAGGGGGGAGACCCAGTACTTC

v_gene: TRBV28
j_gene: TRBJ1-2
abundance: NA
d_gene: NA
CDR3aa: CASSDRNYGYTF
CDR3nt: TGTGCCAGCAGTGACAGAAACTATGGCTACACCTTC

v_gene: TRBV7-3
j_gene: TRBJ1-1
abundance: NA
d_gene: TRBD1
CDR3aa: CASSLNQGGTEAFF
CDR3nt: TGTGCCAGCAGCTTAAATCAGGGGGGCACTGAAGCTTTCTTT

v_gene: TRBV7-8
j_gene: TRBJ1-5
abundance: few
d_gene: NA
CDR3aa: CASSFSGTKHSNQPQHF
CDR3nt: TGTGCCAGCAGCTTTTCCGGCACTAAACATAGCAATCAGCCCCAGCATTTT

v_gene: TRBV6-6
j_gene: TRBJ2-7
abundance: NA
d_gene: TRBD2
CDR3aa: CASSARLAGGTYEQYF
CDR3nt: TGTGCCAGCAGTGCGCGACTAGCGGGAGGAACCTACGAGCAGTACTTC

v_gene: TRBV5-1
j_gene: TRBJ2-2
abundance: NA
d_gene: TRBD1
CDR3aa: CASSLRGERTGVGGELFF
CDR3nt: TGCGCCAGCAGCTTGAGAGGCGAACGAACAGGGGTTGGTGGGGAGCTGTTTTTT

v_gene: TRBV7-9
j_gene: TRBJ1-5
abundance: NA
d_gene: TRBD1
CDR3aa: CASSLGDSISNQPQHF
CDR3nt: TGTGCCAGCAGCTTAGGGGACAGTATCAGCAATCAGCCCCAGCATTTT

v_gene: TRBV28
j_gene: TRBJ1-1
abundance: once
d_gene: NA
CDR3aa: CASSSGFAEAFF
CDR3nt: TGTGCCAGCAGTTCAGGATTCGCTGAAGCTTTCTTT

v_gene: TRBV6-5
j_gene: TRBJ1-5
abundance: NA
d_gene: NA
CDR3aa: CASSYSNGGDQPQHF
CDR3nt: TGTGCCAGCAGTTACTCGAATGGGGGGGATCAGCCCCAGCATTTT

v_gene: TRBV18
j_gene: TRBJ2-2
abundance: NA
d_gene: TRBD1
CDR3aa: CASSPTGVDTGELFF
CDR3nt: TGTGCCAGCTCACCTACAGGGGTGGACACCGGGGAGCTGTTTTTT

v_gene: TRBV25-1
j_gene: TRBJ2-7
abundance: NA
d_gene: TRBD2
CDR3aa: CASSEEGLDYEQYF
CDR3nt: TGTGCCAGCAGTGAAGAGGGACTAGACTACGAGCAGTACTTC

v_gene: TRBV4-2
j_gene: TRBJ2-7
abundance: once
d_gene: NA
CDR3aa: CASSQDFTSYEQYF
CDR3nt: TGTGCCAGCAGCCAAGATTTTACCTCCTACGAGCAGTACTTC

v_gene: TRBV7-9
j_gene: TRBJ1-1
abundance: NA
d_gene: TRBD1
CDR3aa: CASSSAGGRGTTEAFF
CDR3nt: TGTGCCAGCAGCTCCGCAGGGGGTCGAGGGACTACTGAAGCTTTCTTT

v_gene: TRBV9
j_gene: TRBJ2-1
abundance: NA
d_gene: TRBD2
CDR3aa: CASSVNQRGSYNEQFF
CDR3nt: TGTGCCAGCAGCGTGAATCAGCGGGGCTCCTACAATGAGCAGTTCTTC

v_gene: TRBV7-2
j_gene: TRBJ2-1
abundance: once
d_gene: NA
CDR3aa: CASSRRRDSYNEQFF
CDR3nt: TGTGCCAGCAGCCGCCGACGGGACTCCTACAATGAGCAGTTCTTC

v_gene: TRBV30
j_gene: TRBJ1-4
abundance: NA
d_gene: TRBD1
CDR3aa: CACGQGAFSTNEKLFF
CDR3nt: TGTGCCTGCGGACAGGGGGCTTTCTCAACTAATGAAAAACTGTTTTTT

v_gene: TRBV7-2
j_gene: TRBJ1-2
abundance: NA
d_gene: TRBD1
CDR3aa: CASSLEATGAGYTF
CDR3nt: TGTGCCAGCAGCTTAGAGGCGACAGGGGCTGGCTACACCTTC

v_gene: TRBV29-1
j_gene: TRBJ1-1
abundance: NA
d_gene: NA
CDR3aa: CSHQGVLNTEAFF
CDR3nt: TGCAGTCATCAAGGGGTTCTGAACACTGAAGCTTTCTTT

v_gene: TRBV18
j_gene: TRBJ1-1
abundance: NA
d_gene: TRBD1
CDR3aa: CASSPGAGGMNTEAFF
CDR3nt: TGTGCCAGCTCACCGGGCGCAGGGGGGATGAACACTGAAGCTTTCTTT

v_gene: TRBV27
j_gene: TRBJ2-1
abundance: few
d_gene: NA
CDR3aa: CATWDSRSNEQFF
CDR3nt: TGTGCCACCTGGGACTCCCGGAGCAATGAGCAGTTCTTC

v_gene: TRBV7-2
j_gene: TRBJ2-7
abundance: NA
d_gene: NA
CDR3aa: CASSLAPGDPYEQYF
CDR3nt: TGTGCCAGCAGCTTAGCCCCAGGGGACCCCTACGAGCAGTACTTC

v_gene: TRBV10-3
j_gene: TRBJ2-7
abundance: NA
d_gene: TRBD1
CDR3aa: CAMETGTGGEQYF
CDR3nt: TGTGCCATGGAAACCGGGACAGGGGGCGAGCAGTACTTC

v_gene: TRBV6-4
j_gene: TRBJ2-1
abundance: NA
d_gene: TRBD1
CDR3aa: CASSDKPGQGHNEQFF
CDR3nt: TGTGCCAGCAGTGACAAGCCGGGACAGGGACACAATGAGCAGTTCTTC